The clone carrying this TCR beta chain was found once. Its antigen is as yet unknown. The sample's time point: time of PML onset. Detection of JC virus DNA in cerebrospinal fluid confirmed PML diagnosed from clinical and MRI findings. The table came from immunoSEQ multiplex PCR; TCRdb's copy has only in-frame clones and leaves some out. The sample records 25,000 to 30,000 clones, about 85% being singletons. CDR3 length equals 16 residues. Between the trimmed V and J ends, which lost 0 bases and 1 base, there was a span of 13 bases. CDR1 is SNHLY and CDR2 is FYNNEI in the germline V gene. These data are taken from a study of multiple sclerosis patients with progressive multifocal leukoencephalopathy. General study points: PML-onset expanded TRB clones were detectable before and during natalizumab therapy.

The source of this sequence is a woman under 40 with progressive multifocal leukoencephalopathy. This chain uses TRBV2 with TRBJ2-7, with unresolved D. The sample consisted of PBMCs, taken from a patient treated with natalizumab. The CDR3 reads CASSEALRWISYEQYF. CDR3 nucleotide sequence: TGTGCCAGCAGTGAAGCGCTTCGGTGGATATCCTACGAGCAGTACTTC. Full variable domain (outside the CDR3, taken from reference TRBV2 and TRBJ2-7): EPEVTQTPSHQVTQMGQEVILRCVPISNHLYFYWYRQILGQKVEFLVSFYNNEISEKSEIFDDQFSVERPDGSNFTLKIRSTKLEDSAMYFCASSEALRWISYEQYFGPGTRLTVT.